The rows below give T cell receptor beta chains drawn from one sample of a study of cytomegalovirus exposure and HLA in healthy donors. Assay used: immunoSEQ multiplex PCR; TCRdb lists only in-frame clones, some missing. The repertoire includes about 120,000 clones, around 80% of them detected once, and 0.95% to 1.5% sits in the top ten. Sequencing was carried out using PBMCs. These receptors were obtained from a female donor in good health and CMV-seronegative. Both conserved end residues are part of each CDR3. The D gene is left open where the match is weak. Clone size, where shown, is once, few, many, or a class for clones that have expanded.

V: TRBV2
J: TRBJ1-6
D: TRBD1
size: -
DNA: TGTGCCAGCAGCATGCAGGGGGCTACTTCACCCCTCCACTTT
CDR3: CASSMQGATSPLHF

V: TRBV6-1
J: TRBJ2-3
D: TRBD1
size: -
DNA: TGTGCCAGCAGTGTGGGGACAGGGGTTGAAGATACGCAGTATTTT
CDR3: CASSVGTGVEDTQYF

V: TRBV7-9
J: TRBJ1-5
D: -
size: -
DNA: TGTGCCACCCCGTCGATGGAGAGGGAGATCAATCAGCCCTTGGAATTT
CDR3: CATPSMEREINQPLEF

V: TRBV6-5
J: TRBJ2-3
D: -
size: -
DNA: TGTGCCAGCAGTTACACTAGGGCTTCTAGCACAGATACGCAGTATTTT
CDR3: CASSYTRASSTDTQYF

V: TRBV20-1
J: TRBJ2-3
D: -
size: -
DNA: TGCAGTTTAGCGGGCACAGATACGCAGTATTTT
CDR3: CSLAGTDTQYF

V: TRBV5-1
J: TRBJ2-3
D: TRBD1
size: -
DNA: TGCGCCAGCAGCCCACAGGGGGGAATGCAGTATTTT
CDR3: CASSPQGGMQYF

V: TRBV5-4
J: TRBJ1-1
D: TRBD1
size: -
DNA: TGTGCCAGCAGCTTGGATCAGGGGGACACTGAAGCTTTCTTT
CDR3: CASSLDQGDTEAFF

V: TRBV29-1
J: TRBJ1-2
D: -
size: -
DNA: TGCAGCGCTGGGGACATAGGGGTACACACCTTC
CDR3: CSAGDIGVHTF

V: TRBV10-1
J: TRBJ2-7
D: -
size: -
DNA: TGCGCCAGCAGTGAGTCCAGGGCAGCGAGGGAGCAGTACTTC
CDR3: CASSESRAAREQYF

V: TRBV6-1
J: TRBJ1-1
D: -
size: -
DNA: TGTGCCAGCAGTGCCAGGGGCGTGAACACTGAAGCTTTCTTT
CDR3: CASSARGVNTEAFF

V: TRBV27
J: TRBJ2-1
D: TRBD2
size: -
DNA: TGTGCCAGCAGTTTCGGGGGGGTTGAGCAGTTCTTC
CDR3: CASSFGGVEQFF

V: TRBV7-9
J: TRBJ2-7
D: -
size: -
DNA: TGTGCCAGCAGCCCCCAGAGGCCGGATTTCTCCTACGAGCAGTACTTC
CDR3: CASSPQRPDFSYEQYF

V: TRBV19
J: TRBJ2-5
D: TRBD2
size: -
DNA: TGTGCCAGTAGTATAGCCCCTAGCGGGGGACTGAAAGAGACCCAGTACTTC
CDR3: CASSIAPSGGLKETQYF

V: TRBV7-9
J: TRBJ1-2
D: -
size: -
DNA: TGTGCCAGCAGCCTAGGGTCCTCAAGCGGCTACACCTTC
CDR3: CASSLGSSSGYTF

V: TRBV5-1
J: TRBJ1-4
D: -
size: few
DNA: TGCGCCAGCAGTCGAAGCCTTCTTAATGAAAAACTGTTTTTT
CDR3: CASSRSLLNEKLFF

V: TRBV19
J: TRBJ2-7
D: TRBD2
size: -
DNA: TGTGCCAGCCGGACTAGCGGGACTTACGAGCAGTACTTC
CDR3: CASRTSGTYEQYF

V: TRBV5-1
J: TRBJ2-3
D: TRBD1
size: -
DNA: TGCGCCAGCAGCTCGGGACAGGGGGGGACAGATACGCAGTATTTT
CDR3: CASSSGQGGTDTQYF

V: TRBV18
J: TRBJ1-6
D: -
size: -
DNA: TGTGCCAGCTCACCCCCTCCGGGGAATTCACCCCTCCACTTT
CDR3: CASSPPPGNSPLHF

V: TRBV30
J: TRBJ2-1
D: TRBD2
size: -
DNA: TGTGCCTGGAGTGTAGGACTAGCGGGACCCAACAATGAGCAGTTCTTC
CDR3: CAWSVGLAGPNNEQFF

V: TRBV28
J: TRBJ1-1
D: -
size: -
DNA: TGTGCCAGCGCTGAGAGGGCGCTGGACACTGAAGCTTTCTTT
CDR3: CASAERALDTEAFF

V: TRBV5-6
J: TRBJ2-3
D: TRBD2
size: -
DNA: TGTGCCAGCAGCTTGGTTGCGGGAGGCACAGATACGCAGTATTTT
CDR3: CASSLVAGGTDTQYF

V: TRBV5-4
J: TRBJ2-7
D: TRBD1
size: -
DNA: TGTGCCAGCAGCTATGATACACGTCGGGGACAGGGTAGGGCCTACGAGCAGTACTTC
CDR3: CASSYDTRRGQGRAYEQYF

V: TRBV2
J: TRBJ1-5
D: TRBD1
size: -
DNA: TGTGCCAGCAGTCCCTACGGGACAGGGAGCGGTCAGCCCCAGCATTTT
CDR3: CASSPYGTGSGQPQHF

V: TRBV27
J: TRBJ2-3
D: TRBD2
size: -
DNA: TGTGCCAGCAGTCCCTGGACTAGCGGGGATACGCAGTATTTT
CDR3: CASSPWTSGDTQYF

V: TRBV6-1
J: TRBJ1-4
D: -
size: -
DNA: TGTGCCAGCAGCGCCCGGGATGGTAATGAAAAACTGTTTTTT
CDR3: CASSARDGNEKLFF

V: TRBV7-2
J: TRBJ1-1
D: TRBD1
size: -
DNA: TGTGCCAGCAGCCCCCCGACAGGGATCGGCACTGAAGCTTTCTTT
CDR3: CASSPPTGIGTEAFF

V: TRBV30
J: TRBJ2-6
D: -
size: -
DNA: TGTGCCTGGAGGGTGGAGGGGTTTTTACTTTCTGGGGCCAACGTCCTGACTTTC
CDR3: CAWRVEGFLLSGANVLTF

V: TRBV9
J: TRBJ2-7
D: -
size: -
DNA: TGTGCCAGCAGCGGTGGTCTGGGAGACAACTACGAGCAGTACTTC
CDR3: CASSGGLGDNYEQYF